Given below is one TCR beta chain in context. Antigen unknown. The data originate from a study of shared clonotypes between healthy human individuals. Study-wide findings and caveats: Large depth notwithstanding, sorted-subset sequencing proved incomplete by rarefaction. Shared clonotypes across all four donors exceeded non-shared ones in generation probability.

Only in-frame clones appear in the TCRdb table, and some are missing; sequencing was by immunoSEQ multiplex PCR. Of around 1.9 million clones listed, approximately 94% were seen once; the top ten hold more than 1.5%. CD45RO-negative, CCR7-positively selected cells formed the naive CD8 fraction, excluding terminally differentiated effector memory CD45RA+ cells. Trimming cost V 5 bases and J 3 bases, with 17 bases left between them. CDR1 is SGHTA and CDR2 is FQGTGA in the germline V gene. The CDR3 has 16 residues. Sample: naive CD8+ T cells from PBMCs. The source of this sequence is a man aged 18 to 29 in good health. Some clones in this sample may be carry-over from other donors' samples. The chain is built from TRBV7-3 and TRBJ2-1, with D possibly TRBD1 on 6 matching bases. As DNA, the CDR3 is TGTGCCAGCAGCCCAATCCACAGGGCTTTCTACAATGAGCAGTTCTTC. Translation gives CASSPIHRAFYNEQFF.